This T cell receptor beta chain was documented in a study of CD8+ T cells in alopecia areata. The treatment is: oral pan-JAK inhibitor, 5-10 mg twice daily. After isolation, RNA underwent reverse transcription to generate cDNA as the sequencing template. Sequenced by immunoSEQ multiplex PCR; TCRdb stores in-frame clones only, minus some. The table has some 180,000 clones, 40% to 55% seen once; the top ten hold over 9.5%. A word on this clone: Its target is not known.

General observations from the study: Many expanded lesional clones remained in scalp and blood on tofacitinib.

With V trimmed by 5 bases and J by 0 bases, 7 bases remained unmatched. The CDR3 runs 17 residues. Germline CDR1 and CDR2: SGHVS and FQNEAQ. The gene calls are TRBV7-8 and TRBJ2-5, with 12 bases identical to TRBD2. The sequenced sample was CD8+ T cells sorted from blood, obtained at week 52, from a patient treated with tofacitinib. The receptor comes from a human donor with alopecia areata. The CDR3 loop reads CASSPVLAGGHQETQYF. For the CDR3, the DNA is TGTGCCAGCAGCCCAGTTCTAGCGGGGGGGCACCAAGAGACCCAGTACTTC.